This T cell receptor (beta chain) was captured in a study of vaccination and CD4 T cells after COVID-19. Looking at the study overall: Vaccinees got either two BNT162b2 doses or two mRNA-1273 doses. Convalescent patients gave post-COVID blood a median roughly 96 days post-diagnosis, range 35 to 161. Cells were stimulated with overlapping spike peptides from SARS-CoV-2, HCoV-NL63, HCoV-OC43 and HCoV-229E. Control cultures were given a CEFX pool, an HIV-1 Nef pool, or no peptide.

Germline V gene lookup returns CDR1 LNHDA and CDR2 SQIVND (reference sequence). CDR3 size: 13 residues. Trimming took 1 base from V and 7 from J, leaving 8 bases between them. Details on this clonotype: Its target is not known.

The treatment: 10-day PBMC culture with coronavirus spike peptide pools or control peptides (ViraFEST assay). CD4+ T cells that had been cultured provided DNA sequenced with the Oncomine TCR Beta short-read assay. TCRdb itself ran the PCR reads through MiXCR, one entry per CDR3 protein. The sample yields fewer than 20,000 distinct CDR3 sequences, 65% to 85% seen once. This sequence was found in a human donor who had recovered from COVID-19. The chain uses TRBV19 and TRBJ1-5; unclear D gene. The sample comprised CD4+ T cells from blood, cultured in vitro. As DNA, the CDR3 is TGTGCCAGTAGTATAGTAGGGAAACAGCCCCAGCATTTT. Translated, it gives CASSIVGKQPQHF. Looking up the rest from reference TRBV19 and TRBJ1-5 gives the full variable domain: DGGITQSPKYLFRKEGQNVTLSCEQNLNHDAMYWYRQDPGQGLRLIYYSQIVNDFQKGDIAEGYSVSREKKESFPLTVTSAQKNPTAFYLCASSIVGKQPQHFGDGTRLSIL.